Presented here are 12 T cell receptor beta chains from one specimen sequenced in a study of shared clonotypes between healthy human individuals. TCRdb's copy holds only in-frame clones and misses some; the assay was immunoSEQ multiplex PCR. The repertoire holds about 820,000 clones, with approximately 92% as singletons. Terminally differentiated effector memory CD45RA+ cells were excluded from the naive CD8 cells, which were CD45RO-negative and positively selected for CCR7. Sequencing was performed on naive CD8+ T cells sorted from blood. Source of these receptors: a man aged 25-45 years in good health.

This chain joins TRBV7-9 and TRBJ2-1; the match to TRBD1 covers 7 bases. Germline V gene sequence: CDR1 SEHNR, CDR2 FQNEAQ (reference sequence). V lost 4 bases and J lost 9; bases outside the gene matches: 9. CDR3 size: 14 residues. The chain's CDR3 is CASSSGVTGIEQFF. The CDR3 DNA sequence: TGTGCCAGCAGCTCTGGGGTGACAGGGATTGAGCAGTTCTTC.

The J gene is TRBJ2-7, the V gene TRBV18; the match to TRBD2 covers 8 bases. The germline gives CDR1 KGHSH, CDR2 LQKENI. Trimming at V came to 8 bases and at J to 0 bases, leaving 3 bases not matched to a gene. The CDR3 extends over 13 amino acids. This CDR3 reads CASRGRSSYEQYF. CDR3 nucleotide sequence: TGTGCCAGCCGCGGGAGGAGCTCCTACGAGCAGTACTTC.

This chain joins TRBV27 and TRBJ1-2, with TRBD1 matching over 8 bases. J lost 0 bases, V lost 4 bases, and 10 bases had no gene match. Looked up from germline, CDR1 is MNHEY and CDR2 is SMNVEV (reference sequence). The CDR3 consists of 17 residues. CDR3: CASSYVGQDLANYGYTF. The CDR3 coding sequence is TGTGCCAGCAGTTACGTGGGACAGGACCTAGCTAACTATGGCTACACCTTC.

Remarks on this clone: The same CDR3 also results from other DNA sequences found in this sample. The J gene is TRBJ1-2, the V gene TRBV2; TRBD1 might be the D (6 bases). Germline CDR1 reads SNHLY; CDR2 reads FYNNEI. V was cut by 3 bases and J by 2 bases, with 13 bases left in between. The CDR3 length is 15 residues. The CDR3 nucleotides read TGTGCCAGCAGTGAGCTTCAGGGGACCAACTATGGCTACACCTTC. This encodes CASSELQGTNYGYTF.

V and J are TRBV14 and TRBJ2-7, with 7 bases aligning to TRBD2. The CDR3 length is 15 residues. The V gene end was trimmed by 3 bases and the J gene end by 2 bases; junction bases not matched to a gene: 7. The V gene's germline CDR1 is SGHDN and CDR2 FVKESK. The CDR3 DNA reads TGTGCCAGCAGCCACCGGGACTACAAAACCTACGAGCAGTACTTC. Translated: CASSHRDYKTYEQYF.

CDR3 sequence reads: CASSLAGGLNYEQYF. In DNA, the CDR3 is TGTGCCAGCAGCTTAGCGGGGGGGCTAAACTACGAGCAGTACTTC. This rearrangement joins TRBV7-9 to TRBJ2-7, with TRBD2 as a possible D gene (7 bases). The CDR3 is 15 amino acids. V lost 0 bases and J 3 bases, leaving 12 bases between the germline ends. Germline V gene sequence: CDR1 SEHNR, CDR2 FQNEAQ (reference sequence).

This chain links TRBV5-1 with TRBJ1-5; TRBD1 aligns across 10 bases. This CDR3 comprises 15 residues. Germline CDR1 reads SGHRS; CDR2 reads YFSETQ. Unmatched junction bases numbered 4, after V lost 4 bases and J lost 3 bases. The CDR3: CASSGTGADNQPQHF. In DNA, the CDR3 is TGCGCCAGCAGCGGGACAGGGGCCGACAATCAGCCCCAGCATTTT. Drawing the rest from reference TRBV5-1 and TRBJ1-5, the complete variable domain is KAGVTQTPRYLIKTRGQQVTLSCSPISGHRSVSWYQQTPGQGLQFLFEYFSETQRNKGNFPGRFSGRQFSNSRSEMNVSTLELGDSALYLCASSGTGADNQPQHFGDGTRLSIL.

Concerning this clone itself: The same CDR3 also results from other DNA sequences found in this sample. The chain uses TRBV9 and TRBJ2-1; 7 bases fit TRBD2. The CDR3 has 14 amino acids. Germline loops: CDR1 SGDLS, CDR2 YYNGEE. V lost 0 bases, J lost 7 bases, and 4 bases stayed unmatched. The CDR3 protein is CASSVGGRGNEQFF. As DNA, the CDR3 is TGTGCCAGCAGCGTAGGCGGGAGAGGGAATGAGCAGTTCTTC.

The chain combines TRBV19 with TRBJ2-3; 7 bases map to TRBD1. The CDR3 totals 17 residues. Trimming removed 0 bases from V and 0 bases from J; junction bases left unmatched: 6. Germline V gene sequence: CDR1 LNHDA, CDR2 SQIVND (reference sequence). CDR3 nucleotide sequence: TGTGCCAGTAGTATAGATAGGGACAGAGCTAGCACAGATACGCAGTATTTT. Translated, it gives CASSIDRDRASTDTQYF.

This rearrangement joins TRBV4-1 to TRBJ1-3; D not resolved. Germline lookup yields CDR1 MGHRA and CDR2 YSYEKL. CDR3 length equals 15 residues. Trimming took off 0 bases at V and 6 bases at J, with 12 bases between the two ends. CDR3 in DNA: TGCGCCAGCAGCCAAGACAGGTTTTTCGAAAACACCATATATTTT. This translates into CASSQDRFFENTIYF.

The J gene is TRBJ2-7, the V gene TRBV2, with D possibly TRBD1 on 6 matching bases. This CDR3 comprises 11 residues. Germline V lookup: CDR1 SNHLY, CDR2 FYNNEI. Trimming stripped 9 bases from V and 3 bases from J, with 9 bases between. The CDR3 region is CARQTGYEQYF. The DNA of the CDR3 is TGTGCCAGACAGACAGGCTACGAGCAGTACTTC.

The genes are TRBV6-6 and TRBJ2-1, with 15 bases matching TRBD2. The germline gives CDR1 MNHNY, CDR2 SVGAGI (reference sequence). The CDR3 has 15 amino acids. V shed 6 bases, J shed 7 bases, and the junction held 4 bases outside the gene matches. The CDR3 DNA reads as TGTGCCAGCAGCGGACTAGCGGGAGGGTGGAATGAGCAGTTCTTC. This codes for CASSGLAGGWNEQFF.